Listed below are T cell receptor beta chains from one sample, sequenced in a study of blood T cell repertoires in COVID-19. Sequencing used immunoSEQ multiplex PCR; TCRdb keeps in-frame clones, though not all of them. The sample has about 220,000 clones; around 86% are singletons. The specimen sequenced was peripheral blood. The receptors shown here come from a woman in her 30s who had recovered from COVID-19. The CDR3 runs from the conserved cysteine through the conserved F or W. Each record gives: D gene, clone size, V gene, J gene, CDR3 DNA, CDR3 protein. The D gene is left open where the match is weak. Part of the rows lack a size; the others show once, few, many or a class for expanded clones.

-	-	TRBV6-5	TRBJ1-2	TGTGCCAGCTCCCCTGACACCTATGGCTACACCTTC	CASSPDTYGYTF
TRBD1	-	TRBV10-3	TRBJ1-6	TGTGCCACCTTGGACAGGGAGTATAATTCACCCCTCCACTTT	CATLDREYNSPLHF
TRBD2	few	TRBV7-8	TRBJ2-7	TGTGCCAGCAGCCCAGGACTAGCGGGGGGGCGAAGGTTGAACGAGCAGTACTTC	CASSPGLAGGRRLNEQYF
TRBD1	-	TRBV19	TRBJ1-5	TGTGCCAGTAGTATAGAGGGGACAGGGAGAAATCAGCCCCAGCATTTT	CASSIEGTGRNQPQHF
-	-	TRBV29-1	TRBJ2-7	TGCAGCGTTGCGGCTTGCAGGGACTGCAAGCAGTACTTC	CSVAACRDCKQYF
-	few	TRBV6-1	TRBJ1-6	TGTGCCAGCAGTGAAGATAAGCCACCCCTCCACTTT	CASSEDKPPLHF
-	-	TRBV6-1	TRBJ2-7	TGTGCCAGCAGTGAAGCGGACAGATACTACGAGCAGTACTTC	CASSEADRYYEQYF
-	-	TRBV13	TRBJ2-1	TGTGCCAGCAGCTCGGCCGGTGACGGGTACTACAATGAGCAGTTCTTC	CASSSAGDGYYNEQFF
-	-	TRBV7-3	TRBJ2-5	TGTGCCAGCAGCCTCACAGGGTTGGGAGAGACCCAGTACTTC	CASSLTGLGETQYF
-	-	TRBV4-3	TRBJ1-1	TGCGCCAGCAGCCAAGATAGGGGGTGGGCGAACACTGAAGCTTTCTTT	CASSQDRGWANTEAFF
TRBD1	-	TRBV3-1/TRBV3-2	TRBJ1-2	TGTGCCAGCAGCCTGGGACAGGTTAACTATGGCTACACCTTC	CASSLGQVNYGYTF